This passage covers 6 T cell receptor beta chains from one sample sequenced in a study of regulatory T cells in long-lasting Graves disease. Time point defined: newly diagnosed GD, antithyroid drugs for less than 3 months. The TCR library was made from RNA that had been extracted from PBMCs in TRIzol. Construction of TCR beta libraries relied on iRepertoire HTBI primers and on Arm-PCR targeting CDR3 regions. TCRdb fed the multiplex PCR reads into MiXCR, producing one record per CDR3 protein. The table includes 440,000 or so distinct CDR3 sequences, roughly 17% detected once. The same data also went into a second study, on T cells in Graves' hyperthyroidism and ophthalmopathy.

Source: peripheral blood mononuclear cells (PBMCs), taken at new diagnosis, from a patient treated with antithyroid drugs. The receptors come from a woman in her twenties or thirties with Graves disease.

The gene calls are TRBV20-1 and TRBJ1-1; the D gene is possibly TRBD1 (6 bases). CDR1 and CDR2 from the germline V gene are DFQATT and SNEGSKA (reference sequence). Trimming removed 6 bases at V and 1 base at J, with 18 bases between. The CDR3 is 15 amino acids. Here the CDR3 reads CSAPRGRGSNTEAFF. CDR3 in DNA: TGCAGTGCCCCCCGGGGCAGGGGTTCGAACACTGAAGCTTTCTTT.

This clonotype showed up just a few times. The CDR3 DNA reads as TGTGCCAGCAGTTACGGTGGGAGAACCCAGTACTTC. Protein sequence: CASSYGGRTQYF. V and J are TRBV6-5 and TRBJ2-5; perhaps TRBD2 as D (5 bases). The CDR3 consists of 12 residues. Germline CDR1 is MNHEY and CDR2 is SVGAGI. V was cut by 2 bases and J by 8 bases, with 9 bases left in between.

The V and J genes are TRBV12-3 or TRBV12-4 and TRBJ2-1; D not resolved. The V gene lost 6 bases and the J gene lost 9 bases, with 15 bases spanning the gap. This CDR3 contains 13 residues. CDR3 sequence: CASRALVDLEQFF. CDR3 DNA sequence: TGTGCCAGCAGGGCTCTAGTTGACCTTGAGCAGTTCTTC.

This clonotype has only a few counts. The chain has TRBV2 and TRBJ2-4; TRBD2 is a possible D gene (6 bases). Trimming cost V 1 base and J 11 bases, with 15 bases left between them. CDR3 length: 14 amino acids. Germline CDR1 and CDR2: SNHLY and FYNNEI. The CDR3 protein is CASSEGDGDSVQYF. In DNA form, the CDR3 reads TGTGCCAGCAGTGAAGGGGACGGGGACTCCGTTCAGTACTTC.

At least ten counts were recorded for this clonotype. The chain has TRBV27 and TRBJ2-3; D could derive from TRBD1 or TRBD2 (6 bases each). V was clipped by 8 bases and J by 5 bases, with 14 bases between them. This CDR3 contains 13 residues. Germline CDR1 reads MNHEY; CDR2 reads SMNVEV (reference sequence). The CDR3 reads CASGRGELDTQYF. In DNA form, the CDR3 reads TGTGCCAGCGGAAGGGGGGAGTTAGATACGCAGTATTTT.

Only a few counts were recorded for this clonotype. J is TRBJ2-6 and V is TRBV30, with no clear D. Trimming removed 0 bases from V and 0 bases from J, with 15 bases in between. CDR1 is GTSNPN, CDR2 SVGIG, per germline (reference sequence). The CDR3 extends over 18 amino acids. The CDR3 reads CAWSVPDFRSSGANVLTF. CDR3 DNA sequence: TGTGCCTGGAGTGTACCTGATTTTCGGAGCTCTGGGGCCAACGTCCTGACTTTC. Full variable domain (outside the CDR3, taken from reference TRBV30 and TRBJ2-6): SQTIHQWPATLVQPVGSPLSLECTVEGTSNPNLYWYRQAAGRGLQLLFYSVGIGQISSEVPQNLSASRPQDRQFILSSKKLLLSDSGFYLCAWSVPDFRSSGANVLTFGAGSRLTVL.